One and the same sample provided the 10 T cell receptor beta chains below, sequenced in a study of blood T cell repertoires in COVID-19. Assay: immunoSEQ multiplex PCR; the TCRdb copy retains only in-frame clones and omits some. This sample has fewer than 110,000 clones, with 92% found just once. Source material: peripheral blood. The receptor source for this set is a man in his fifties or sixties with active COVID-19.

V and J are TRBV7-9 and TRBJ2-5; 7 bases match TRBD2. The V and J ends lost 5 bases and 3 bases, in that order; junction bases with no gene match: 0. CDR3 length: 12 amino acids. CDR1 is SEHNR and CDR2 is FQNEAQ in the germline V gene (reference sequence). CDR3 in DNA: TGTGCCAGCAGCCGGGGGGAAGAGACCCAGTACTTC. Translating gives CASSRGEETQYF.

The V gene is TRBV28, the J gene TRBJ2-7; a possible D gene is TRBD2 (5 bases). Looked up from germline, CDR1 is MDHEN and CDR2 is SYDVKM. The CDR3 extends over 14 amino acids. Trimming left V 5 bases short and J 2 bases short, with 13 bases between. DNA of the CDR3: TGTGCCAGCAGTGCCGCCGGGGTGACCTACGAGCAGTACTTC. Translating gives CASSAAGVTYEQYF.

Written as DNA, the CDR3 is TGTGCCACCAGCAGAGGAGGGGACAGCGGAAACACCATATATTTT. Translation gives CATSRGGDSGNTIYF. This sequence joins TRBV15 and TRBJ1-3; 7 positions match TRBD1. The germline V gene encodes CDR1 LNHNV and CDR2 YYDKDF (reference sequence). The junction had 4 bases not matched to a gene; V was cut back by 1 base and J by 4 bases. The CDR3 extends over 15 amino acids.

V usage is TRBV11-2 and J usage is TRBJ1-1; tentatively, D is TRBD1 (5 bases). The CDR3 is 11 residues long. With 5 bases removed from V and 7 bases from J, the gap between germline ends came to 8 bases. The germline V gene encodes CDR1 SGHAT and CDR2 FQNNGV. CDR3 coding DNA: TGTGCCAGCAGCCTCGGGGGTGAAGCTTTCTTT. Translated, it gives CASSLGGEAFF.

For the CDR3, the DNA is TGTGCCAGCAGCGTGAGCTTCCGGGACAGAACCCTCTCTGGGGCCAACGTCCTGACTTTC. Protein: CASSVSFRDRTLSGANVLTF. V is TRBV9 and J is TRBJ2-6; the match to TRBD1 covers 7 bases. V lost 2 bases to trimming and J lost 0 bases; unmatched junction nucleotides: 14. The germline V gene encodes CDR1 SGDLS and CDR2 YYNGEE. There are 20 residues in the CDR3.

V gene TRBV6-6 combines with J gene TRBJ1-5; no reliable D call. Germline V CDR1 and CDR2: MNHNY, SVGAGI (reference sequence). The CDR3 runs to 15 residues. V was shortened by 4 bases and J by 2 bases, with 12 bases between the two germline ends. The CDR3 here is CASSWEGRGNQPQHF. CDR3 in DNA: TGTGCCAGCAGTTGGGAGGGAAGAGGCAATCAGCCCCAGCATTTT.

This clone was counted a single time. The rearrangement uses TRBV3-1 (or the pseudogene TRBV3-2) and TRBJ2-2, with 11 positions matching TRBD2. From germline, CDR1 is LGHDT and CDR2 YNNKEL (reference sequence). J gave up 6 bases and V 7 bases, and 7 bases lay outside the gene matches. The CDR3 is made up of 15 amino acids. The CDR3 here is CASTRTSGFSGELFF. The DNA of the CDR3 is TGTGCCAGCACCCGGACTAGCGGGTTCTCCGGGGAGCTGTTTTTT.

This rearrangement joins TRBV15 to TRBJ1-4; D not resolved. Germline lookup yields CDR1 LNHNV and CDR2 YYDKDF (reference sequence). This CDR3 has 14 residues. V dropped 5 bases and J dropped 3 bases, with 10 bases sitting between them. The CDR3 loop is CATSRRQANEKLFF. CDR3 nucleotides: TGTGCCACCAGCCGACGGCAGGCTAATGAAAAACTGTTTTTT.

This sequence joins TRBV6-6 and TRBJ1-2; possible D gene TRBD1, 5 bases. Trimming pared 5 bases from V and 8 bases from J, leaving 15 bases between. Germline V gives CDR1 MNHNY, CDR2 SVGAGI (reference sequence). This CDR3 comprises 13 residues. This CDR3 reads CASSPTAIEGYTF. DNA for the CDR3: TGTGCCAGCAGTCCGACAGCAATAGAGGGCTACACCTTC.

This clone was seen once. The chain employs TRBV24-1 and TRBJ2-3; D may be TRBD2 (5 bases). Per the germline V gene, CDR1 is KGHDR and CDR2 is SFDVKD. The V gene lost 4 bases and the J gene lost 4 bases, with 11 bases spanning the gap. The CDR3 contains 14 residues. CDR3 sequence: CATSDPGLPDTQYF. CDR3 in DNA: TGTGCCACCAGTGACCCTGGACTCCCAGATACGCAGTATTTT.